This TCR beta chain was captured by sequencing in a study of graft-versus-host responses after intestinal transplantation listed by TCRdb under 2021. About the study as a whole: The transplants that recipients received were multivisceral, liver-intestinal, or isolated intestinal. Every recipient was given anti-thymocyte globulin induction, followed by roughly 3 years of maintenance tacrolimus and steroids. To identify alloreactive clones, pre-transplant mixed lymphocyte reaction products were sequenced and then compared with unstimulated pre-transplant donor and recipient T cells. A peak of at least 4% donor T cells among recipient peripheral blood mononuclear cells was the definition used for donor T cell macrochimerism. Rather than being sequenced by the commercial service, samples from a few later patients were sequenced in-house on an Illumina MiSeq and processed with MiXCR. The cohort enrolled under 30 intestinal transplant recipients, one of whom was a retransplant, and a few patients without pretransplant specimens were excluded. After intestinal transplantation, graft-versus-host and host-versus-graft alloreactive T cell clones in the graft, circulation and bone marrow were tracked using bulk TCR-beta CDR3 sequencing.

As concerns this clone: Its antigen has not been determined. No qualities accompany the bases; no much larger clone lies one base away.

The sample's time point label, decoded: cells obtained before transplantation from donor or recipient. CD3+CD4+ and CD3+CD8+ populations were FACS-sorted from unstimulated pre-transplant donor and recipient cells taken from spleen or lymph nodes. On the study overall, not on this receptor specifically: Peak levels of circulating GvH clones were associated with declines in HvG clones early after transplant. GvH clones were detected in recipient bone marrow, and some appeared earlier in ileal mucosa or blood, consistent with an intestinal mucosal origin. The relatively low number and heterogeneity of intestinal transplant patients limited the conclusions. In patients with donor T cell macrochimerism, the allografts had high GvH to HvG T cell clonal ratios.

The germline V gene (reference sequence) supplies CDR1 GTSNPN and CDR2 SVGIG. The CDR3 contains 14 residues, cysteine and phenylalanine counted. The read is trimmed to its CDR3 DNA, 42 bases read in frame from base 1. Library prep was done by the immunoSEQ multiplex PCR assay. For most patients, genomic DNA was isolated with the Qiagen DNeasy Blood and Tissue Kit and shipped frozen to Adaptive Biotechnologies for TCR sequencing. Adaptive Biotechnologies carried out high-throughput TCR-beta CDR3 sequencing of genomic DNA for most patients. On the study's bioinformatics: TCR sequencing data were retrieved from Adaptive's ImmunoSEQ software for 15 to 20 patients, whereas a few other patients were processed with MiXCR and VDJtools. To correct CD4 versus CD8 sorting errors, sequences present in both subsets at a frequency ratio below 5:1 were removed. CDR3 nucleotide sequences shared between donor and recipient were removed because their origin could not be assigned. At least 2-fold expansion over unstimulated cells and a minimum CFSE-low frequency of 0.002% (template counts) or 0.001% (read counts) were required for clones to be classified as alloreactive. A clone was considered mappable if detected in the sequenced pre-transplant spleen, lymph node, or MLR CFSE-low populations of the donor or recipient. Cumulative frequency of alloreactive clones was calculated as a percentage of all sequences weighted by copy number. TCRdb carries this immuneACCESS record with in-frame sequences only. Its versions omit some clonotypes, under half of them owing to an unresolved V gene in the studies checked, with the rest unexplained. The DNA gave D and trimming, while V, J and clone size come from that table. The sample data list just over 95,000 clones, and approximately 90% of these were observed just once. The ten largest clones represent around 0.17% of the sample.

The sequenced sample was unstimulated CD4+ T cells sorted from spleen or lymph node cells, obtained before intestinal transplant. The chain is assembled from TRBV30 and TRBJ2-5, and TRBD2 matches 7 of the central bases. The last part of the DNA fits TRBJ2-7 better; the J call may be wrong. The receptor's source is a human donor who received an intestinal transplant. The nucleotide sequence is TGTGCCTGGAGTGTCGGGGGGAGCTCCTACGAGCAGTACTTC. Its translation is CAWSVGGSSYEQYF.